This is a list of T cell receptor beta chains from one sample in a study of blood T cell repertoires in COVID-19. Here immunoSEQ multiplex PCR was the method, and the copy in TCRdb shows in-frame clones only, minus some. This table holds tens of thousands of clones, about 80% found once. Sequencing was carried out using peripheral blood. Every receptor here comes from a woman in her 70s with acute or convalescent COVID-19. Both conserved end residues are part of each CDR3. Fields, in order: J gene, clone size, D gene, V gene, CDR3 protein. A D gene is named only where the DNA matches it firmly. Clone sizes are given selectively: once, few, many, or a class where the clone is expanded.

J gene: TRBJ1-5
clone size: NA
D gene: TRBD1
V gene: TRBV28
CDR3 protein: CASKTGGRNQPQHF

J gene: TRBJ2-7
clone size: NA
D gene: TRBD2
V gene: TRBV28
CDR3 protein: CASSLGLAGVLNYEQYF

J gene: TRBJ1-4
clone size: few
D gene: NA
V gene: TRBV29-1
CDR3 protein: CSVEEFEVNEKLFF

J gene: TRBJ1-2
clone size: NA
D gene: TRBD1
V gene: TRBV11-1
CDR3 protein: CASSRTLTGPYGYTF

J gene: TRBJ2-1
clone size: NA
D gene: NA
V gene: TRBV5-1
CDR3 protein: CASSLAGTQTSNEQFF

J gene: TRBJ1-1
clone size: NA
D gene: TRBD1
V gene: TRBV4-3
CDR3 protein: CASSQDPDRGEAFF

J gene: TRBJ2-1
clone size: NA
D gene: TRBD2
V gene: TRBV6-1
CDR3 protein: CASSEVVAGGYYNEQFF

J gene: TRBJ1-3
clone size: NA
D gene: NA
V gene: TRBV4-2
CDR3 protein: CASSQDRGSSSGNTIYF

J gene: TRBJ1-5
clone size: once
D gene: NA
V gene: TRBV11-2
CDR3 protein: CASSLGQGSMQPQHF

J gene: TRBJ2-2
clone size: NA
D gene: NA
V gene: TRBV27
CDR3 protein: CASRIGTNYANTGELFF

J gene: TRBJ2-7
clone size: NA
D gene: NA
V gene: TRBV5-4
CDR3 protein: CASSPSGGEQYF

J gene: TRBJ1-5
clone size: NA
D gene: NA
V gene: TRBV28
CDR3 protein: CASSSGQPQHF

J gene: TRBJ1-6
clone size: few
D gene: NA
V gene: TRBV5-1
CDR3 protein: CASSLGTNPSPLHF

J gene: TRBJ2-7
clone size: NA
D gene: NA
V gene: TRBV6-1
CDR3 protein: CASSESGRRGEQYF

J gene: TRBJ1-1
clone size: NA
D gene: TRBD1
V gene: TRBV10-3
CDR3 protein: CAISAGQGNTEAFF

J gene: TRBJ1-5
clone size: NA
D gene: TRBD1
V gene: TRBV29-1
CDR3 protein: CSVEGQGAFQPQHF

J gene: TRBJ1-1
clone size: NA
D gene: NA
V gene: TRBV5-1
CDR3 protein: CASSSAPQGTNTEAFF

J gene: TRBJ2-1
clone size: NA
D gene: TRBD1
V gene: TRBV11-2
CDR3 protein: CASSLVGAGGAINEQFF

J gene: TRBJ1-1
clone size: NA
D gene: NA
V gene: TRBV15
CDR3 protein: CATSRDDYEAFF

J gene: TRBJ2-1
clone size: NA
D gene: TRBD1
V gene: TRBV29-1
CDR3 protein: CSVGDRGSYNEQFF

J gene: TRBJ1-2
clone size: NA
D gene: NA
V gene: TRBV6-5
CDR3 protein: CASCLAATYGYTF

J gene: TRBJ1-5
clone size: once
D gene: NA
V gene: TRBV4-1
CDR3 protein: CASSQDTGFGQPQHF

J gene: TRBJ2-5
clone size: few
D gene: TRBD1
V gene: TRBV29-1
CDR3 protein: CSVLGQGQETQYF

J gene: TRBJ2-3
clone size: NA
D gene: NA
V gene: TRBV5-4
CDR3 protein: CASSFPGGAGSVYF